Below, 24 T cell receptor beta chains from the same sample are listed, as sequenced in a study of T cell repertoires in aging, cancer and after chemotherapy. The template was genomic DNA from peripheral blood, not RNA. TRB rearrangements spanning V, D and J were amplified using mixed TRB-A/B primers. Via MiXCR, TCRdb re-called the multiplex PCR reads, giving one row per CDR3 protein. Here the sample spans 1,500 to 2,000 distinct CDR3 sequences, around 22% being singletons. The source material was blood. All receptors derive from a human donor with a solid tumor.

This clonotype was seen a few times. This chain links TRBV10-1 with TRBJ1-1; D call uncertain. This CDR3 region has 14 residues. Germline V gene lookup returns CDR1 WNHNN and CDR2 SYGVQD (reference sequence). Between the trimmed V and J ends, which lost 0 bases and 4 bases, there was a span of 9 bases. The CDR3 region has the DNA TGCGCCAGCAGTGAGTCGCGCCGGAGCACTGAAGCTTTCTTT. The encoded protein is CASSESRRSTEAFF.

By share, this clonotype counts as medium-sized (0.01 to 0.1%). The genes are TRBV6-1 and TRBJ2-7, with D maybe TRBD1 (5 bases). The CDR3 totals 15 residues. V gave up 3 bases and J gave up 2 bases, with 14 bases separating them. Germline CDR1 and CDR2: MNHNS and SASEGT. CDR3 sequence: CASSDVGRATYEQYF. The DNA for the CDR3 is TGTGCCAGCAGTGACGTGGGCAGGGCCACCTACGAGCAGTACTTC.

CDR3 protein: CASSEIGGSEKLFF. The DNA for the CDR3 is TGTGCCAGCAGTGAAATCGGCGGTTCTGAAAAACTGTTTTTT. The chain has TRBV6-5 and TRBJ1-4; D is ambiguous. The CDR3 consists of 14 residues. V was trimmed by 5 bases and J by 7 bases, leaving 14 bases between them. The germline V gene encodes CDR1 MNHEY and CDR2 SVGAGI.

This clonotype was detected a few times. J is TRBJ2-3 and V is TRBV20-1; D unclear. This CDR3 comprises 11 residues. Germline lookup yields CDR1 DFQATT and CDR2 SNEGSKA (reference sequence). Deletions cut 6 bases from V and 2 bases from J, with 6 bases between. This chain's CDR3 is CSALFTDTQYF. The CDR3 region has the DNA TGCAGTGCCCTTTTCACAGATACGCAGTATTTT.

The genes are TRBV5-1 and TRBJ2-7, with 11 positions matching TRBD1. The CDR3 length is 15 residues. The V gene end was trimmed by 4 bases and the J gene end by 4 bases; junction bases not matched to a gene: 7. Germline CDR1 is SGHRS and CDR2 is YFSETQ. CDR3 protein: CASSLGQGAGYEQYF. The CDR3 DNA reads TGCGCCAGCAGCCTCGGACAGGGGGCGGGTTACGAGCAGTACTTC.

The chain couples TRBV30 to TRBJ1-1; D remains ambiguous. V was trimmed by 8 bases and J by 0 bases, leaving 10 bases between them. The CDR3 has 12 residues. The V gene's germline CDR1 is GTSNPN and CDR2 SVGIG (reference sequence). The CDR3 region has the DNA TGTGCCCGTCAGGAGTTGAACACTGAAGCTTTCTTT. Its translation: CARQELNTEAFF.

J is TRBJ2-7 and V is TRBV11-2; tentatively, D is TRBD2 (6 bases). Per germline, CDR1 SGHAT and CDR2 FQNNGV. The CDR3 totals 12 residues. V was clipped by 9 bases and J by 3 bases, with 12 bases between them. The CDR3 protein is CASGGADYEQYF. DNA for the CDR3: TGTGCCAGTGGCGGGGCAGACTACGAGCAGTACTTC.

This clonotype occurred a few times. This rearrangement joins TRBV20-1 to TRBJ1-2; 9 bases line up with TRBD1. CDR3 length: 14 amino acids. Losses at the gene ends were 3 bases for V and 4 bases for J; bases not matched to a gene: 6. Looked up from germline, CDR1 is DFQATT and CDR2 is SNEGSKA (reference sequence). The chain's CDR3 is CSARPGTGSYGYTF. The CDR3 bases are TGCAGTGCTAGGCCCGGGACAGGGTCCTATGGCTACACCTTC.

The gene calls are TRBV6-5 and TRBJ1-4; D is possibly TRBD1 (5 bases). The germline V gene has CDR1 MNHEY and CDR2 SVGAGI. CDR3 length equals 15 residues. V lost 6 bases and J lost 0, with 11 bases in between. This CDR3 reads CASSPRAATNEKLFF. The CDR3 DNA follows: TGTGCCAGCAGCCCCAGGGCTGCAACTAATGAAAAACTGTTTTTT.

This clonotype turned up a few times. This rearrangement joins TRBV13 to TRBJ1-1; D possibly corresponds to TRBD1 (5 bases). CDR1 and CDR2 (germline): PRHDT, FYEKMQ (reference sequence). This CDR3 spans 11 amino acids. Trimming removed 5 bases at V and 7 bases at J, with 8 bases between. The CDR3 DNA reads TGTGCCAGCAGCCCGGGACTTGAAGCTTTCTTT. Translated: CASSPGLEAFF. Supplemented by reference TRBV13 and TRBJ1-1, the full variable domain reads AAGVIQSPRHLIKEKRETATLKCYPIPRHDTVYWYQQGPGQDPQFLISFYEKMQSDKGSIPDRFSAQQFSDYHSELNMSSLELGDSALYFCASSPGLEAFFGQGTRLTVV.

By share, this clonotype ranks as large. CDR3 in DNA: TGTGCCATCAGTGAGCCGGCAGATACGCAGTATTTT. Amino acid sequence: CAISEPADTQYF. V is TRBV10-3 and J is TRBJ2-3; no reliable D call. Between the trimmed V and J ends, which lost 2 bases and 4 bases, there was a span of 4 bases. This CDR3 has 12 amino acids. Germline lookup yields CDR1 ENHRY and CDR2 SYGVKD.

V usage is TRBV5-6 and J usage is TRBJ1-4, with unresolved D. V gave up 7 bases and J gave up 4 bases, with 11 bases separating them. Germline values: CDR1 SGHDT, CDR2 YYEEEE. This CDR3 has 13 amino acids. CDR3 loop: CASLSLGNEKLFF. For the CDR3, the DNA is TGTGCCAGCCTCTCTTTAGGTAATGAAAAACTGTTTTTT.

V is TRBV10-2 and J is TRBJ1-5, with D unresolved. Deletions cut 2 bases from V and 0 bases from J, with 5 bases between. CDR3 size: 14 residues. Per germline, CDR1 WSHSY and CDR2 SAAADI. The DNA of the CDR3 is TGCGCCAGCAGTGAGCTTTCTAGCAATCAGCCCCAGCATTTT. Its protein product is CASSELSSNQPQHF.

This chain joins TRBV12-3 or TRBV12-4 and TRBJ2-2; D is unresolved. V lost 6 bases to trimming and J lost 4 bases, with 6 bases between them. The CDR3 runs 12 residues. The CDR3 region has the DNA TGTGCCAGCAGGTCCGTCACCGGGGAGCTGTTTTTT. This codes for CASRSVTGELFF.

The gene calls are TRBV11-2 and TRBJ2-7, with 10 bases that match TRBD1. CDR3 length: 15 residues. Trimming cost V 4 bases and J 5 bases; bases outside gene matches: 8. Germline values: CDR1 SGHAT, CDR2 FQNNGV. CDR3 DNA sequence: TGTGCCAGCAGCTATGGACAGGGGGGGAGGAACGAGCAGTACTTC. Translation: CASSYGQGGRNEQYF.

In this sample, this clonotype turned up a few times. The chain employs TRBV20-1 and TRBJ2-1; 8 positions agree with TRBD2. CDR3 length: 14 residues. J gave up 0 bases and V 3 bases, and 1 base lay outside the gene matches. Germline CDR1 is DFQATT and CDR2 is SNEGSKA (reference sequence). CDR3 nucleotides: TGCAGTGCTAGCGGGGGGGCCTCCTACAATGAGCAGTTCTTC. This translates into CSASGGASYNEQFF.

The table lists this clonotype with a few counts. The chain recombines TRBV20-1 with TRBJ2-2; 12 nucleotides align to TRBD2. CDR3 length: 16 residues. After removal of 6 bases from V and 3 bases from J, the junction contained 8 bases not matched to a gene. Per germline, CDR1 DFQATT and CDR2 SNEGSKA (reference sequence). The CDR3 here is CSATTSGRSDTGELFF. The CDR3 DNA is TGCAGTGCGACGACTAGCGGGAGATCCGACACCGGGGAGCTGTTTTTT.

This clonotype is classed as large. J is TRBJ2-7 and V is TRBV29-1; the D call may be TRBD1 or TRBD2 (5 bases each). Trimming left V 3 bases short and J 3 bases short, with 12 bases between. CDR1 is SQVTM and CDR2 is ANQGSEA in the germline V gene. The CDR3 is made up of 13 amino acids. CDR3 residues: CSVEGTEYYEQYF. CDR3 in DNA: TGCAGCGTTGAGGGGACGGAATACTACGAGCAGTACTTC.

The rearrangement uses TRBV5-5 and TRBJ1-6, with D tentatively TRBD1 (5 bases). Trimming shortened V by 4 bases and J by 6 bases, and 20 bases separated the two germline ends. The CDR3 length is 17 residues. Germline V gene data show CDR1 as SGHKS and CDR2 as YYEKEE (reference sequence). The CDR3 spells CASSVDSFPWGNSPLHF. CDR3 DNA sequence: TGTGCCAGCAGCGTCGACAGCTTCCCTTGGGGTAATTCACCCCTCCACTTT.

The V gene is TRBV19, the J gene TRBJ2-7, with 8 bases that match TRBD1. The CDR3 totals 14 residues. Per the germline V gene, CDR1 is LNHDA and CDR2 is SQIVND (reference sequence). The V and J ends lost 2 bases and 5 bases, in that order; junction bases with no gene match: 5. The CDR3 coding sequence is TGTGCCAGTAGTATAAGCAGGGGGCCAAACGAGCAGTACTTC. Protein sequence: CASSISRGPNEQYF.

This clonotype appeared a few times. This sequence joins TRBV6-5 and TRBJ2-2; 10 nucleotides match TRBD2. With V trimmed by 6 bases and J by 2 bases, 9 bases remained unmatched. The CDR3 spans 17 residues. Germline V lookup: CDR1 MNHEY, CDR2 SVGAGI. The CDR3 DNA is TGTGCCAGCAGCCGTTCTAGCGGGGGACCTAACACCGGGGAGCTGTTTTTT. Translation gives CASSRSSGGPNTGELFF.

This chain links TRBV7-9 with TRBJ1-6; 7 nucleotides line up with TRBD1. The V and J ends lost 6 bases and 6 bases, in that order; junction bases with no gene match: 5. The CDR3 has 14 amino acids. The germline gives CDR1 SEHNR, CDR2 FQNEAQ (reference sequence). CDR3 loop: CASRPGTVNSPLHF. CDR3 coding DNA: TGTGCCAGCAGGCCCGGGACAGTTAATTCACCCCTCCACTTT. The full variable domain, with the rest looked up from reference TRBV7-9 and TRBJ1-6, is DTGVSQNPRHKITKRGQNVTFRCDPISEHNRLYWYRQTLGQGPEFLTYFQNEAQLEKSRLLSDRFSAERPKGSFSTLEIQRTEQGDSAMYLCASRPGTVNSPLHFGNGTRLTVT.

The V call is TRBV4-1, the J call TRBJ1-5, with D tentatively TRBD1 (5 bases). Trimming stripped 1 base from V and 2 bases from J, with 18 bases between. This CDR3 has 18 amino acids. Germline V CDR1 and CDR2: MGHRA, YSYEKL. The CDR3 DNA reads TGCGCCAGCAGCCAAGCGGACATGGGGTTTGTAGGCAATCAGCCCCAGCATTTT. Translating it yields CASSQADMGFVGNQPQHF.

By share, this clonotype counts as large. The chain joins TRBV19 to TRBJ2-7, with 7 bases fitting TRBD1. CDR3 size: 14 residues. From germline, CDR1 is LNHDA and CDR2 SQIVND (reference sequence). V lost 3 bases and J lost 5; bases outside the gene matches: 7. Written as DNA, the CDR3 is TGTGCCAGTAGTATCACAGGGGTGGACAACGAGCAGTACTTC. Its protein is CASSITGVDNEQYF.